The 23 T cell receptor beta chains in this list originate from one sample, sequenced in a study of T cells in Graves' hyperthyroidism and ophthalmopathy. The TCR beta CDR3 regions underwent amplification using RNA transcripts as the source. First-round RT-PCR with HTBI primers amplified the TCR CDR3 region. One entry per CDR3 protein, called by TCRdb with MiXCR from the multiplex PCR reads. The sample has some 500,000 distinct CDR3 sequences, approximately 15% seen once. Sequencing used blood. These TCRs come from a woman younger than 35 with Graves' hyperthyroidism.

As concerns this clonotype: A read error may be the cause here, since a much bigger clone is one base away. This sequence joins TRBV5-1 and TRBJ2-3; 8 bases map to TRBD2. Germline V gives CDR1 SGHRS, CDR2 YFSETQ. With V trimmed by 4 bases and J by 11 bases, 6 bases remained unmatched. CDR3 length equals 12 residues. The CDR3: CASSIGGDVQYF. The CDR3 nucleotides read TGCGCCAGCAGCATCGGGGGGGATGTGCAGTATTTT.

The table lists this clonotype with a few counts. V and J are TRBV10-3 and TRBJ1-1; maybe TRBD1 (5 bases). Germline CDR1 ENHRY, CDR2 SYGVKD. With 6 bases removed from V and 0 bases from J, the gap between germline ends came to 17 bases. This CDR3 is built from 16 residues. Here the CDR3 reads CAIRGTLGRMNTEAFF. The CDR3, as DNA: TGTGCCATCAGGGGGACTTTAGGCAGGATGAACACTGAAGCTTTCTTT.

The chain joins TRBV7-3 to TRBJ2-1, with D perhaps TRBD2 (6 bases). The length of the CDR3 is 16 residues. V was pared by 6 bases and J by 0 bases, with 15 bases between. Germline CDR1 and CDR2: SGHTA and FQGTGA. The CDR3 nucleotides are TGTGCCAGCAGTCTAAGCCTAGCGTCCTCCTACAATGAGCAGTTCTTC. Translated, it gives CASSLSLASSYNEQFF.

Regarding this clonotype: One end of the junction varies from germline; a read error may be responsible. The chain combines TRBV6-2 or TRBV6-3 with TRBJ1-5; tentatively, D is TRBD1 (5 bases). CDR1 MNHEY and CDR2 SVGEGT come from the germline V gene. The CDR3 spans 14 residues. Here the CDR3 DNA reads TGTGCCAGCAGTGGCCTCGGGGGTGCGCAGCACCAGCATTTT. Its translation: CASSGLGGAQHQHF.

In this sample, this clonotype turned up a few times. The chain uses TRBV12-3 or TRBV12-4 and TRBJ1-1; tentatively, D is TRBD1 (5 bases). The V and J ends lost 5 bases and 4 bases respectively, with 14 bases between them. The CDR3 length is 14 residues. CDR3 sequence (DNA): TGTGCCAGCAGTCGAACAGGCCCAGTCACTGAAGCTTTCTTT. As protein: CASSRTGPVTEAFF.

This clonotype was counted between two and nine times. The CDR3 bases are TGTGCCAGCAGCCCCAGGAACAGGGTTGGGAACACCGGGGAGCTGTTTTTT. Its protein is CASSPRNRVGNTGELFF. V and J are TRBV12-3 or TRBV12-4 and TRBJ2-2; D is possibly TRBD1 (6 bases). V shed 6 bases and J shed 1 base, with 18 bases lying between them. The CDR3 extends over 17 amino acids.

This clonotype was counted ten times or more. The gene calls are TRBV7-8 and TRBJ2-3, with 7 bases that match TRBD2. This CDR3 region has 15 residues. The ends lost 0 bases at V and 5 bases at J; junction bases unmatched: 5. The germline V gene has CDR1 SGHVS and CDR2 FQNEAQ. The CDR3 loop reads CASSLAGGPEDTQYF. The CDR3 coding sequence is TGTGCCAGCAGCTTAGCGGGAGGGCCGGAAGATACGCAGTATTTT.

This clonotype was detected many times. The V gene is TRBV2, the J gene TRBJ1-2; TRBD1 is a possible D gene (6 bases). From germline, CDR1 is SNHLY and CDR2 FYNNEI. The ends were cut back, 9 bases at V and 4 bases at J, with 12 bases in the middle. The CDR3 length is 12 residues. CDR3 nucleotide sequence: TGTGCCAGGCAGGGGCCCATCTATGGCTACACCTTC. This translates into CARQGPIYGYTF.

This clonotype was detected only a few times. The rearrangement links TRBV19 to TRBJ2-7; 8 nucleotides agree with TRBD1. Germline V lookup: CDR1 LNHDA, CDR2 SQIVND (reference sequence). The CDR3 extends over 15 amino acids. Trimming removed 3 bases from V and 0 bases from J; junction bases left unmatched: 4. CDR3 loop: CASSIQGAGSYEQYF. The CDR3 DNA sequence: TGTGCCAGTAGTATCCAGGGGGCTGGCTCCTACGAGCAGTACTTC.

This clonotype was picked up one time. V gene TRBV20-1 combines with J gene TRBJ2-7, with 7 positions matching TRBD2. The V and J ends lost 0 bases and 3 bases, in that order; junction bases with no gene match: 8. Germline-derived CDR1 and CDR2 are DFQATT and SNEGSKA (reference sequence). The CDR3 length is 15 residues. CDR3 sequence: CSARDLREAFYEQYF. The CDR3 coding sequence is TGCAGTGCTAGAGATTTACGGGAGGCATTCTACGAGCAGTACTTC.

At least ten counts were recorded for this clonotype. This rearrangement joins TRBV2 to TRBJ2-7; perhaps TRBD1 as D (5 bases). Germline loops: CDR1 SNHLY, CDR2 FYNNEI. Deletions cut 3 bases from V and 0 bases from J, with 9 bases between. CDR3 length: 14 amino acids. The CDR3 loop is CASSESDSSYEQYV. The DNA of the CDR3 is TGTGCCAGCAGTGAGAGCGACAGCTCCTACGAGCAGTACGTC.

V is TRBV12-3 or TRBV12-4 and J is TRBJ1-1; D remains unclear. V dropped 7 bases and J dropped 1 base, with 16 bases sitting between them. This CDR3 has 15 residues. CDR3 DNA: TGTGCCAGCACCCTGCGGGCGGGAGCGAACACTGAAGCTTTCTTT. It is translated as CASTLRAGANTEAFF.

This clonotype was recorded a few times. Given a much more abundant clone one base away, this may be a read error. V is TRBV20-1 and J is TRBJ2-7, with D possibly being TRBD1 (5 bases). CDR1 DFQATT and CDR2 SNEGSKA come from the germline V gene (reference sequence). V lost 0 bases, J lost 4 bases, and 10 bases lay in between. The CDR3 runs 13 residues. CDR3 in DNA: TGCAGTGCTAGAGATGGGGCCAATTACGAGCAGTACTTC. This sequence encodes CSARDGANYEQYF.

The table lists this clonotype with many counts. The V and J genes are TRBV6-5 and TRBJ2-1; D may match TRBD1 or TRBD2 (6 bases each). Trimming stripped 2 bases from V and 12 bases from J, with 14 bases between. The CDR3 loop spans 13 amino acids. Germline-derived CDR1 and CDR2 are MNHEY and SVGAGI. CDR3 in amino acids: CASSYRGASGQFF. The DNA of the CDR3 is TGTGCCAGCAGTTACAGGGGGGCCAGCGGGCAGTTCTTC.

In this sample, this clonotype turned up many times. The chain recombines TRBV9 with TRBJ1-6; D unresolved. Germline CDR1 SGDLS, CDR2 YYNGEE. The CDR3 is 12 residues long. Trimming left V 3 bases short and J 6 bases short, with 4 bases between. This CDR3 reads CASSGSNSPLHF. For the CDR3, the DNA is TGTGCCAGCAGCGGCAGTAATTCACCCCTCCACTTT.

The sample holds many counts of this clonotype. This chain connects TRBV6-1 to TRBJ1-4; D perhaps matches TRBD1 (5 bases). The ends were cut back, 6 bases at V and 8 bases at J, with 7 bases in the middle. The CDR3 runs to 11 residues. From germline, CDR1 is MNHNS and CDR2 SASEGT. The CDR3 protein is CASSTGEKLFF. As DNA, the CDR3 is TGTGCCAGCAGCACAGGAGAAAAACTGTTTTTT.

The sample holds many counts of this clonotype. V and J are TRBV11-1 and TRBJ1-2, with TRBD1 as a possible D gene (5 bases). The CDR3 loop spans 12 amino acids. V lost 5 bases, J lost 7 bases, and 11 bases lay in between. Germline assignment: CDR1 SGHAT and CDR2 FQDESV (reference sequence). The CDR3 coding sequence is TGTGCCAGCAGCCCAGGGACGGTTGGCTACACCTTC. This encodes CASSPGTVGYTF.

This clonotype was found many times. The genes are TRBV5-1 and TRBJ1-1; D is ambiguous. The germline V and J ends were trimmed by 0 bases and 5 bases, with 11 bases remaining between them. Germline CDR1 and CDR2: SGHRS and YFSETQ. CDR3 length equals 14 residues. CDR3 protein: CASSLEGESTEAFF. The CDR3 bases are TGCGCCAGCAGCTTGGAGGGAGAGAGTACTGAAGCTTTCTTT. Using reference TRBV5-1 and TRBJ1-1 for the parts outside the CDR3, the full variable domain is KAGVTQTPRYLIKTRGQQVTLSCSPISGHRSVSWYQQTPGQGLQFLFEYFSETQRNKGNFPGRFSGRQFSNSRSEMNVSTLELGDSALYLCASSLEGESTEAFFGQGTRLTVV.

This clonotype came up a few times. V is TRBV9 and J is TRBJ2-3; D remains unclear. CDR3 size: 14 residues. Trimming removed 0 bases at V and 3 bases at J, with 8 bases between. CDR1 and CDR2 (germline): SGDLS, YYNGEE. CDR3 loop: CASSVALRTDTQYF. CDR3 in DNA: TGTGCCAGCAGCGTAGCTCTACGAACAGATACGCAGTATTTT.

This clonotype was seen ten or more times. The chain carries TRBV13 and TRBJ1-1; D call uncertain. Trimming removed 7 bases from V and 6 bases from J, with 9 bases in between. The germline V gene encodes CDR1 PRHDT and CDR2 FYEKMQ (reference sequence). The CDR3 has 11 amino acids. Here the CDR3 reads CASIPQAEAFF. The CDR3 nucleotides are TGTGCCAGCATCCCCCAGGCTGAAGCTTTCTTT. Full variable domain (missing parts from reference TRBV13 and TRBJ1-1): AAGVIQSPRHLIKEKRETATLKCYPIPRHDTVYWYQQGPGQDPQFLISFYEKMQSDKGSIPDRFSAQQFSDYHSELNMSSLELGDSALYFCASIPQAEAFFGQGTRLTVV.

The chain is built from TRBV5-6 and TRBJ1-2, with no clear D. Trimming pared 1 base from V and 8 bases from J, leaving 24 bases between. CDR3 length: 17 amino acids. Germline lookup yields CDR1 SGHDT and CDR2 YYEEEE. The CDR3 loop is CASSLSSYQRASLGYTF. CDR3 DNA sequence: TGTGCCAGCAGCTTGTCTTCCTACCAGAGGGCAAGTTTGGGCTACACCTTC.

This clonotype was seen only a few times. The gene calls are TRBV20-1 and TRBJ2-1; D not resolved. Germline V gene sequence: CDR1 DFQATT, CDR2 SNEGSKA (reference sequence). The CDR3 is 13 amino acids. Trimming shortened V by 3 bases and J by 9 bases, and 15 bases separated the two germline ends. As DNA, the CDR3 is TGCAGTGCTAGTTCTTTCTCCGCGTTTGAGCAGTTCTTC. This sequence encodes CSASSFSAFEQFF.

There are many counts of this clonotype. The CDR3 nucleotides read TGTGCCAGCCTTGGGACAGGAAGCTCCTATAATTCACCCCTCCACTTT. This translates into CASLGTGSSYNSPLHF. The chain has TRBV2 and TRBJ1-6, with TRBD1 identical over 8 bases. J gave up 0 bases and V 8 bases, and 6 bases lay outside the gene matches. The CDR3 is 16 amino acids. Germline lookup yields CDR1 SNHLY and CDR2 FYNNEI. Looking up the rest from reference TRBV2 and TRBJ1-6 gives the full variable domain: EPEVTQTPSHQVTQMGQEVILRCVPISNHLYFYWYRQILGQKVEFLVSFYNNEISEKSEIFDDQFSVERPDGSNFTLKIRSTKLEDSAMYFCASLGTGSSYNSPLHFGNGTRLTVT.